This is a list of T cell receptor beta chains from one sample in a study of post-analysis software for immune sequencing data. TCRdb passed the PCR reads through MiXCR, listing each CDR3 protein once. The top ten clones hold over 10% of a sample with 380,000 or so distinct CDR3 sequences, roughly 30% of them seen once. Sequenced input: blood. The receptors come from a girl aged 10 to 17 with multiple sclerosis. Both conserved end residues are part of each CDR3. The D gene is left open where the match is weak. Rows may omit the clone size; those that give it use once, few, many or a size class.

TRBJ2-3 TRBV6-6 . . TGTGCCAGCAGCCCAGACACCGGAAGAGGTACGCAGTATTTT CASSPDTGRGTQYF
TRBJ1-2 TRBV4-2 . TRBD1 TGTGCCAGCAGATCCCCCTCCGGACAGGGGGACAATTATGGCTACACCTTC CASRSPSGQGDNYGYTF
TRBJ2-3 TRBV20-1 . TRBD2 TGCAGTGCTAGTTTCGGGCGGGGGGGCCGCGATACGCAGTATTTT CSASFGRGGRDTQYF
TRBJ2-1 TRBV4-1 few TRBD2 TGCGCCAGCAGCCATGGCGGGGGGTACAATGAGCAGTTCTTC CASSHGGGYNEQFF
TRBJ1-2 TRBV29-1 . . TGCAGCGTTGACGCAGTTTACTATGGCTACACCTTC CSVDAVYYGYTF
TRBJ1-5 TRBV10-3 few . TGTGCCATCAGTGATAGCAATCAGCCCCAGCATTTT CAISDSNQPQHF
TRBJ1-2 TRBV7-8 . . TGTGCCAGCAGCTCGGGGCCGTGGGGTGGCTACACCTTC CASSSGPWGGYTF
TRBJ2-4 TRBV12-3/TRBV12-4 . . TGTGCCAGCAGTCCCTCCGAGCTGGCCAAAAACATTCAGTACTTC CASSPSELAKNIQYF
TRBJ2-7 TRBV5-1 . . TGCGCCAGCAGCTTGTCCCCCACAGGTATCTACGAGCAGTACTTC CASSLSPTGIYEQYF
TRBJ2-3 TRBV7-2 . TRBD2 TGTGCCAGCAGCCCCAAGGGATTAGGAAGCGGGGAGATCACAGATACGCAGTATTTT CASSPKGLGSGEITDTQYF
TRBJ2-5 TRBV25-1 many . TGTGCCACCAAGTGGGGGGAGACCCAGTACTTC CATKWGETQYF
TRBJ2-1 TRBV7-3 . . TGTGCCAGCAGCTGGTCCCTCGAGGGTGAGCAGTTCTTC CASSWSLEGEQFF
TRBJ1-5 TRBV6-1 . . TGTGCCAGCACGCCAGAAGAATATAGCAATCAGCCCCAGCATTTT CASTPEEYSNQPQHF
TRBJ2-5 TRBV12-3/TRBV12-4 . TRBD2 TGTGCCAGCAGTTTGGGGTTTGGGGAGGGGGAGACCCAGTACTTC CASSLGFGEGETQYF
TRBJ2-7 TRBV15 . TRBD1 TGTGCCACCAGCAGAGGTAGGACAGGGGAAGCAGGACCCTACGAGCAGTACTTC CATSRGRTGEAGPYEQYF
TRBJ2-7 TRBV6-1 . TRBD2 TGTGCCAGCAGTGTGGGAAGAGCGGGGCTCTCCTACGAGCAGTACTTC CASSVGRAGLSYEQYF
TRBJ2-7 TRBV6-2/TRBV6-3 many TRBD2 TGTGCCAGCAGACTAGCGGGGGGCCCCTCCTACGAGCAGTACTTC CASRLAGGPSYEQYF
TRBJ1-4 TRBV4-1 . . TGCGCCAGCAGCCAAGTAGGACTAGGGGAAAAACTGTTTTTT CASSQVGLGEKLFF
TRBJ1-2 TRBV5-1 . . TGCGCCAGCAGCTGGGGCCAGGGGAATGGTGGCTACACCTTC CASSWGQGNGGYTF
TRBJ2-5 TRBV5-1 . TRBD2 TGCGCCAGCAGCCCCTTAGCGGGGCACCAAGAGACCCAGTACTTC CASSPLAGHQETQYF
TRBJ1-6 TRBV4-1 once . TGCGCCAGCAGCCAAGAACAGCCCAATTCACCCCTCCACTTT CASSQEQPNSPLHF
TRBJ2-1 TRBV7-9 . . TGTGCCAGCAGCCCCCGGCAACAGGGCCGCTCCTACAATGAGCAGTTCTTC CASSPRQQGRSYNEQFF
TRBJ1-3 TRBV9 . . TGTGCCAGCAGCTTGCTCGGAAACACCATATATTTT CASSLLGNTIYF